Listed below are T cell receptor beta chains from one sample, sequenced in a study of shared clonotypes between healthy human individuals. The method was immunoSEQ multiplex PCR; TCRdb's version includes in-frame clones alone and lacks a portion of them. This table has approximately 500,000 clones, more than 65% appearing once. Sequences were obtained from PBMCs. Receptors originate from a woman aged 40-49 years in good health. Some clones in this sample may be carry-over from other donors' samples. Each CDR3 is given with its conserved first and last residue. D genes are given only for firm matches. Clone size is stated in some rows and not others, as once, few, many or a class when expanded.

j_call	v_call	d_call	clone_size	cdr3_aa	cdr3_nt
TRBJ2-5	TRBV11-2	-	once	CASSLVGQAVQETQYF	TGTGCCAGCAGCTTAGTAGGTCAGGCAGTCCAAGAGACCCAGTACTTC
TRBJ1-2	TRBV7-2	TRBD1	-	CASSHPGGAGYGYTF	TGTGCCAGCAGCCATCCAGGGGGCGCGGGCTATGGCTACACCTTC
TRBJ2-3	TRBV5-1	TRBD1	many	CASSLGTVPLTDTQYF	TGCGCCAGCAGCCTCGGGACAGTGCCTCTTACAGATACGCAGTATTTT
TRBJ1-4	TRBV5-1	-	few	CASSFGGTNEKLFF	TGCGCCAGCAGCTTCGGTGGCACTAATGAAAAACTGTTTTTT
TRBJ2-1	TRBV4-3	-	-	CASSQDWGDYNEQFF	TGCGCCAGCAGCCAAGACTGGGGAGACTACAATGAGCAGTTCTTC
TRBJ1-4	TRBV21-1	-	-	CASSKREQGTNEKLFF	TGTGCCAGCAGCAAAAGGGAACAGGGGACTAATGAAAAACTGTTTTTT
TRBJ1-5	TRBV7-9	-	-	CASSLAAEGPQHF	TGTGCCAGCAGCTTAGCCGCCGAGGGGCCCCAGCATTTT
TRBJ1-5	TRBV4-3	-	-	CASSQDLSGEAQPQHF	TGCGCCAGCAGCCAAGATTTGTCAGGTGAGGCTCAGCCCCAGCATTTT
TRBJ2-3	TRBV4-1	TRBD2	-	CASSQEGGLGERSRNTQYF	TGCGCCAGCAGCCAAGAAGGGGGACTAGGAGAGAGAAGCAGGAATACGCAGTATTTT
TRBJ2-3	TRBV19	-	-	CASSPTGTITDTQYF	TGTGCCAGTAGTCCCACAGGGACCATCACAGATACGCAGTATTTT
TRBJ2-3	TRBV5-4	TRBD2	-	CASSLDTSGRTDTQYF	TGTGCCAGCAGCTTGGATACTAGCGGGAGGACAGATACGCAGTATTTT
TRBJ1-4	TRBV5-8	-	many	CASSQDGEKLFF	TGTGCCAGCAGCCAGGATGGCGAAAAACTGTTTTTT
TRBJ2-7	TRBV28	TRBD2	-	CASSETGTSLDEQYF	TGTGCCAGCAGCGAAACCGGGACTAGCCTCGACGAGCAGTACTTC
TRBJ2-3	TRBV29-1	-	-	CSVARNTDTQYF	TGCAGCGTTGCCCGGAACACAGATACGCAGTATTTT
TRBJ2-3	TRBV13	-	-	CASSLGLNTDTQYF	TGTGCCAGCAGCCTCGGACTCAACACAGATACGCAGTATTTT
TRBJ2-5	TRBV20-1	-	-	CSTIGRETQYF	TGCAGTACAATAGGGCGTGAGACCCAGTACTTC
TRBJ2-5	TRBV4-1	TRBD2	-	CASSQGPPSGITQETQYF	TGCGCCAGCAGCCAAGGCCCCCCTAGCGGGATTACCCAAGAGACCCAGTACTTC
TRBJ2-3	TRBV7-2	TRBD2	-	CASSRAGTHTDTQYF	TGTGCCAGCAGCCGAGCGGGAACCCACACAGATACGCAGTATTTT
TRBJ2-5	TRBV5-4	-	once	CASSFGAYQETQYF	TGTGCCAGCAGCTTTGGCGCCTACCAAGAGACCCAGTACTTC
TRBJ2-6	TRBV6-4	-	few	CASSEGGSGANVLTF	TGTGCCAGCAGTGAGGGGGGCTCTGGGGCCAACGTCCTGACTTTC
TRBJ1-5	TRBV5-8	TRBD1	once	CATDDGQGIQPQHF	TGTGCCACCGACGACGGACAGGGGATTCAGCCCCAGCATTTT
TRBJ1-5	TRBV19	-	-	CASSTYGGGFQPQHF	TGTGCCAGTAGTACCTACGGAGGGGGTTTTCAGCCCCAGCATTTT
TRBJ2-7	TRBV19	TRBD2	-	CASSVGSSGSYEQYF	TGTGCCAGTAGTGTCGGCTCTAGCGGCTCCTACGAGCAGTACTTC
TRBJ2-1	TRBV7-9	TRBD1	-	CASSPPRDRGKNEQFF	TGTGCCAGCAGCCCCCCTAGGGACAGGGGGAAAAATGAGCAGTTCTTC
TRBJ1-1	TRBV5-1	-	-	CASSPGQLYTEAFF	TGCGCCAGCAGCCCTGGACAGCTCTACACTGAAGCTTTCTTT
TRBJ2-1	TRBV11-2	TRBD2	few	CASSLTSGPYNEQFF	TGTGCCAGCAGCCTGACTAGCGGGCCGTACAATGAGCAGTTCTTC
TRBJ2-2	TRBV7-2	-	-	CASSPETAGELFF	TGTGCCAGCAGCCCCGAGACGGCCGGGGAGCTGTTTTTT
TRBJ2-2	TRBV5-5	TRBD1	-	CASSLQGTGELFF	TGTGCCAGCAGCTTACAGGGGACCGGGGAGCTGTTTTTT
TRBJ1-4	TRBV5-1	-	-	CASSLVGEANEKLFF	TGCGCCAGCAGCTTGGTCGGGGAGGCTAATGAAAAACTGTTTTTT
TRBJ1-3	TRBV7-9	-	-	CASSLVADGNTIYF	TGTGCCAGCAGCTTAGTTGCGGATGGAAACACCATATATTTT
TRBJ2-7	TRBV2	TRBD2	-	CASRILAGGVHEQYF	TGTGCCAGCAGAATACTAGCGGGAGGCGTCCACGAGCAGTACTTC
TRBJ1-2	TRBV28	TRBD1	-	CASSLGWDRAYGYTF	TGTGCCAGCAGTTTGGGTTGGGACAGGGCTTATGGCTACACCTTC
TRBJ1-2	TRBV7-2	TRBD1	-	CASSLGTDLYGYTF	TGTGCCAGCAGCCTCGGGACAGACCTCTATGGCTACACCTTC
TRBJ2-5	TRBV28	-	-	CASSSPAYPPETQYF	TGTGCCAGCAGTTCCCCAGCCTATCCTCCAGAGACCCAGTACTTC
TRBJ2-7	TRBV2	-	-	CASSEENLGGYEQYF	TGTGCCAGCAGTGAAGAAAACTTAGGCGGCTACGAGCAGTACTTC
TRBJ1-2	TRBV7-8	-	-	CASSTTGGPVTF	TGCGCCAGCAGCACCACGGGAGGCCCAGTCACCTTC
TRBJ1-5	TRBV5-5	TRBD1	-	CASSLWTGDQPQHF	TGTGCCAGCAGCTTGTGGACAGGGGATCAGCCCCAGCATTTT
TRBJ1-1	TRBV28	-	-	CASFALPREAFF	TGTGCCAGCTTTGCCTTGCCGCGTGAAGCTTTCTTT
TRBJ2-7	TRBV4-1	-	-	CASSQTQGLDEQYF	TGCGCCAGCAGCCAAACCCAAGGTTTGGACGAGCAGTACTTC
TRBJ1-5	TRBV7-9	TRBD1	-	CASSPGTGDQPQHF	TGTGCCAGCTCCCCCGGGACAGGGGATCAGCCCCAGCATTTT
TRBJ2-2	TRBV7-2	TRBD1	-	CASLPRQGAVGELFF	TGTGCCAGCTTGCCCCGACAGGGGGCGGTCGGGGAGCTGTTTTTT